This TCR beta chain is from a study of blood T cell repertoires in COVID-19. This table comes from immunoSEQ multiplex PCR, and its TCRdb copy is limited to in-frame clones, with some not included. The table has 540,000 or so clones, around 90% seen once. V shed 4 bases and J shed 6 bases, with 9 bases lying between them. The CDR3 is made up of 12 amino acids. Germline CDR1 LNHDA, CDR2 SQIVND (reference sequence). Enrollment of patients from Seattle took place during active infection, with longitudinal follow-up. This chain links TRBV19 with TRBJ1-1; D is possibly TRBD1 (5 bases). The sequence was obtained from a woman between 50 and 59 years old with COVID-19, enrolled during active disease. Material for sequencing was peripheral blood. This CDR3 reads CASSTGGPEAFF. The CDR3 DNA reads as TGTGCCAGTAGTACGGGGGGACCTGAAGCTTTCTTT.